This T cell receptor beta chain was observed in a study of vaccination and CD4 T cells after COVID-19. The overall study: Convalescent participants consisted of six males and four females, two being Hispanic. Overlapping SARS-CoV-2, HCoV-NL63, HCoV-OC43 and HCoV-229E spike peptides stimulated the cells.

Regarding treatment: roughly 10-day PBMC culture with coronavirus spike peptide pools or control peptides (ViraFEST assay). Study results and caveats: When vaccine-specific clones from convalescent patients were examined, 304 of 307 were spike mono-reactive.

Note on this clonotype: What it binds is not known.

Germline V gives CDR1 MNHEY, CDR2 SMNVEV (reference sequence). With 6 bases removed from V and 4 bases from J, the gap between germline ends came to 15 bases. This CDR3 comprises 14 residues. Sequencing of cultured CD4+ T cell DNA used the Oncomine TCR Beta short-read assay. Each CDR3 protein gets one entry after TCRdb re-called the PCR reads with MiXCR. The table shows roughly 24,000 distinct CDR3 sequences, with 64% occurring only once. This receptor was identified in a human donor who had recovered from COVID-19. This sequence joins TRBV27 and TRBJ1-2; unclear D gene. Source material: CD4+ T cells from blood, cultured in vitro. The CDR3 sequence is CASSLTPTGYGYTF. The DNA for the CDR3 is TGTGCCAGCAGCCTTACTCCTACTGGCTATGGCTACACCTTC.